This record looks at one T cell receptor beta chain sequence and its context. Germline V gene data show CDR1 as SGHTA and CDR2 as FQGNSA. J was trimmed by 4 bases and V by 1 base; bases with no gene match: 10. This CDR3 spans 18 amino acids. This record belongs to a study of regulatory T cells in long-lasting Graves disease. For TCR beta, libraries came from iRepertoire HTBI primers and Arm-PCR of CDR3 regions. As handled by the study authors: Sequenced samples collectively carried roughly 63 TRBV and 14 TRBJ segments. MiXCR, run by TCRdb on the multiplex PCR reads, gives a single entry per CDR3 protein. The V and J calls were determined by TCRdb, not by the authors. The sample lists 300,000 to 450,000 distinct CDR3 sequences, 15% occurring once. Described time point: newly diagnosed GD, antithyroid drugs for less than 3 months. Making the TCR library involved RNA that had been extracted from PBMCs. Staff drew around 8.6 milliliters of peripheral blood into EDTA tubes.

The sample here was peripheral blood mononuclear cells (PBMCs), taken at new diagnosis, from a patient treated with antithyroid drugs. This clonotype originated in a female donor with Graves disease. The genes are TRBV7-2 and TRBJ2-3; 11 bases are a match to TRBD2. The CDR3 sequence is CASSLGTSGRGRADTQYF. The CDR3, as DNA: TGTGCCAGCAGCTTAGGGACTAGCGGGCGAGGCAGGGCAGATACGCAGTATTTT. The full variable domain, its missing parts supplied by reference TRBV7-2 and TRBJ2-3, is GAGVSQSPSNKVTEKGKDVELRCDPISGHTALYWYRQSLGQGLEFLIYFQGNSAPDKSGLPSDRFSAERTGGSVSTLTIQRTQQEDSAVYLCASSLGTSGRGRADTQYFGPGTRLTVL.